What follows are 9 T cell receptor beta chains derived from one specimen sequenced in a study of cytomegalovirus exposure and HLA in healthy donors. The assay was immunoSEQ multiplex PCR, and TCRdb's table has in-frame clones only and misses some. The sample lists some 180,000 clones; roughly 86% were seen once. The sequenced sample was PBMCs. The receptors come from a man aged 25 to 45 in good health and CMV-seropositive.

V usage is TRBV11-3 and J usage is TRBJ2-7, with 9 bases matching TRBD1. The CDR3 covers 15 residues. The V and J ends lost 6 bases and 0 bases, in that order; junction bases with no gene match: 6. CDR1 is SGHNT, CDR2 YENEEA, per germline. CDR3 DNA: TGTGCCAGCAGGACCCGGACAGGGGCCTCCTACGAGCAGTACTTC. Its translation: CASRTRTGASYEQYF. The whole variable domain, remainder taken from reference TRBV11-3 and TRBJ2-7, is EAGVVQSPRYKIIEKKQPVAFWCNPISGHNTLYWYLQNLGQGPELLIRYENEEAVDDSQLPKDRFSAERLKGVDSTLKIQPAELGDSAVYLCASRTRTGASYEQYFGPGTRLTVT.

This sequence joins TRBV2 and TRBJ1-4; D may be TRBD1 (6 bases). V was clipped by 5 bases and J by 3 bases, with 13 bases between them. Germline-derived CDR1 and CDR2 are SNHLY and FYNNEI. The CDR3 spans 15 residues. For the CDR3, the DNA is TGTGCCAGCAGTCCTACAGGGATGGCTAATGAAAAACTGTTTTTT. It codes for CASSPTGMANEKLFF.

V gene TRBV4-2 combines with J gene TRBJ2-3, with unresolved D. Per germline, CDR1 LGHNA and CDR2 YNFKEQ. V lost 4 bases and J 4 bases, leaving 9 bases between the germline ends. This CDR3 contains 13 residues. For the CDR3, the DNA is TGTGCCAGCAGCCCCACTGTCCCAGATACGCAGTATTTT. This encodes CASSPTVPDTQYF.

The DNA of the CDR3 is TGTGCCAGCAGTCCCCGGGACAGGGCTAATTCACCCCTCCACTTT. Translated, it gives CASSPRDRANSPLHF. J is TRBJ1-6 and V is TRBV27, with TRBD1 matching over 9 bases. This CDR3 comprises 15 residues. CDR1 is MNHEY, CDR2 SMNVEV, per germline (reference sequence). The junction had 5 bases not matched to a gene; V was cut back by 5 bases and J by 6 bases.

This chain uses TRBV4-3 with TRBJ1-1; D gene unclear. The CDR3 loop spans 15 amino acids. The germline CDR1 and CDR2 sequences are LGHNA and YSLEER. The ends were cut back, 1 base at V and 1 base at J, with 10 bases in the middle. The CDR3 here is CASSQGSRQNTEAFF. The CDR3 DNA follows: TGCGCCAGCAGCCAAGGCTCCAGACAGAACACTGAAGCTTTCTTT.

CDR3 nucleotides: TGTGCCAGCAGTGGTGGTGGTGGATTCACTGAAGCTTTCTTT. Protein product: CASSGGGGFTEAFF. The rearrangement links TRBV28 to TRBJ1-1; D is unclear. V was clipped by 5 bases and J by 4 bases, with 14 bases between them. CDR3 length equals 14 residues. Germline V gene lookup returns CDR1 MDHEN and CDR2 SYDVKM.

The chain combines TRBV5-1 with TRBJ1-5; D remains unclear. Deletions cut 0 bases from V and 3 bases from J, with 10 bases between. This CDR3 region has 15 residues. Germline V gene sequence: CDR1 SGHRS, CDR2 YFSETQ. CDR3 nucleotide sequence: TGCGCCAGCAGCTTGGAGTCAGGCTACAATCAGCCCCAGCATTTT. Translating it yields CASSLESGYNQPQHF.

The chain links TRBV9 to TRBJ2-3; 7 bases are shared with TRBD2. This CDR3 has 16 residues. The J segment lost 3 bases and the V segment lost 4 bases, leaving 11 bases of the junction unmatched. Germline-derived CDR1 and CDR2 are SGDLS and YYNGEE. The CDR3 region has the DNA TGTGCCAGCAGCCCAGCTAAACTAGCGACAACAGATACGCAGTATTTT. Translated, it gives CASSPAKLATTDTQYF.

V usage is TRBV11-3 and J usage is TRBJ1-3, with D maybe TRBD1 (5 bases). V lost 7 bases and J 9 bases, leaving 22 bases between the germline ends. This CDR3 is built from 15 residues. CDR1 is SGHNT and CDR2 is YENEEA in the germline V gene. For the CDR3, the DNA is TGTGCCAGCACGTTCGCGGCCAGGCCCGGGGGCACCATATATTTT. Translation gives CASTFAARPGGTIYF.